This T cell receptor (beta chain) appears in the sequencing data of a study of regulatory T cells in long-lasting Graves disease. The V gene's germline CDR1 is SGDLS and CDR2 YYNGEE. The CDR3 spans 15 residues. V lost 0 bases and J lost 2, with 10 bases in between. As for this clonotype: The target antigen is unknown.

Construction of the TCR beta libraries employed iRepertoire HTBI primers in conjunction with Arm-PCR of CDR3 regions. One entry per CDR3 protein results from TCRdb running MiXCR on the multiplex PCR reads. The sample holds hundreds of thousands of distinct CDR3 sequences, about a sixth seen once. Described time point: newly diagnosed GD, antithyroid drugs for less than 3 months. The TCR library used RNA extracted from PBMCs. The study, taken as a whole, reports: Study was limited to peripheral blood, excluding thyroid tissue.

These sequences were also reported in another study, on T cells in Graves' hyperthyroidism and ophthalmopathy. According to that study: Uncontrolled infection, other autoimmune disease, pregnancy or lactation led to exclusion. Clinicians diagnosed patients from clinical symptoms, serum thyroxine and TRAb, thyroid ultrasound and orbital computed tomography.

The sequence was collected from a woman in her 30s with Graves disease. The sample consisted of peripheral blood mononuclear cells (PBMCs), taken at new diagnosis, from a patient treated with antithyroid drugs. V gene TRBV9 combines with J gene TRBJ2-3; D may be TRBD1 (6 bases). CDR3: CASSVVGDTTDTQYF. The CDR3 DNA follows: TGTGCCAGCAGCGTAGTGGGGGACACCACAGATACGCAGTATTTT.